This record covers a single T cell receptor beta chain. What it binds is unknown. There was relapse after autologous stem cell transplantation in every patient, and there was variation in brentuximab vedotin exposure. The table came from immunoSEQ multiplex PCR; TCRdb's copy has only in-frame clones and leaves some out. Here the sample spans 60,000 to 65,000 clones, around 88% being singletons. This record comes from a study of PD-1 blockade in classical Hodgkin lymphoma. Study-level information: Every 2 weeks, patients got 3 mg/kg intravenous nivolumab.

Regarding the study as a whole: What drove the repertoire differences, possibly disease activity or prior therapy, has not been defined.

From germline, CDR1 is SNHLY and CDR2 FYNNEI. The ends lost 7 bases at V and 8 bases at J; junction bases unmatched: 9. The CDR3 loop spans 14 amino acids. The specimen was peripheral blood mononuclear cells (PBMCs), collected at baseline. The receptor was isolated from a human donor with classical Hodgkin lymphoma. The chain is built from TRBV2 and TRBJ1-4; 8 nucleotides agree with TRBD1. The CDR3 reads CASTLDRAGEKLFF. The DNA for the CDR3 is TGTGCCAGCACCCTGGACAGGGCTGGGGAAAAACTGTTTTTT.